The clone carrying this TCR beta chain was seen a few times. The data derive from a study of response to subunit inactivated influenza vaccine. Germline V gene lookup returns CDR1 SGHDN and CDR2 FVKESK. Between the trimmed V and J ends, which lost 1 base and 7 bases, there was a span of 10 bases. This CDR3 has 13 residues. TCRdb reprocessed the RT-PCR reads with MiXCR, giving one entry per CDR3 protein. The profile shows some 550,000 distinct CDR3 sequences, roughly 23% of them singletons. These records were also assigned to another study, of T cells expressing NK-cell markers. From that second work: A 5'RACE template switching approach incorporating UMIs was used to make TCR beta cDNA. For a few donors, these clonotypes were likewise the leading ones in the CD3+CD56-NKG2C+ fraction.

The TCR sequence derives from a man over 45 who received an inactivated influenza vaccine. The starting material was CD4+ T cells sorted from PBMCs, obtained approximately 12 days after vaccination. The chain is built from TRBV14 and TRBJ1-2; D remains ambiguous. The CDR3 region has the DNA TGTGCCAGCAGCCAAGGCAGGCTCTCTGGCTACACCTTC. Protein: CASSQGRLSGYTF.